This T cell receptor beta chain was obtained from a study of cytomegalovirus exposure and HLA in healthy donors. The V segment lost 0 bases and the J segment 4 bases; nucleotides outside the gene matches: 7. The CDR3 covers 16 residues. Germline assignment: CDR1 MRHNA and CDR2 SNTAGT. PCR involved 60 Vbeta and 13 Jbeta primers. The repertoire was sequenced with immunoSEQ multiplex PCR; TCRdb's copy has only in-frame clones and lacks some. This table has some 130,000 clones, nearly 10% appearing once. The source is a man in his fifties or sixties in good health and CMV-seronegative. The chain carries TRBV6-4 and TRBJ2-5; 8 nucleotides match TRBD1. The source material was PBMCs. The CDR3 coding sequence is TGTGCCAGCAGTGACTCGAGGGACAGGTCCCGAGAGACCCAGTACTTC. Translated: CASSDSRDRSRETQYF.